Given below is one TCR beta chain in context. There is no known antigen for this receptor. One base away there is no much larger clone; base qualities are not given. One collaborating source in Seattle enrolled patients during active infection and followed them longitudinally through the course of disease. Collaborating institutions collected whole blood in K2EDTA tubes following their own protocols. For TCRbeta analysis, collaborators shipped samples as frozen whole blood, isolated PBMCs, or DNA extracted from either of those sample types. The sample originates from a study of blood T cell repertoires in COVID-19 (dated by TCRdb to about 2020). Turning to the overall study: Samples covering the acute and convalescent phases of COVID-19 were provided by collaborators in the United States, Italy and Spain. The material from the prospective study consisted of cDNA or gDNA derived from T cells, B-cell-depleted T cells, or PBMCs. A freely available public database, intended as a resource for researchers studying the immune response to SARS-CoV-2, is where the repertoires were released. Subjects who had been exposed to COVID-19, were actively infected with it, or had recovered from it provided the deeply sampled blood TCRbeta repertoires that made up the dataset. Where available, HLA class I and class II types were obtained from metadata supplied by the sample provider rather than from assay-based typing. The samples were drawn from two sources: the first 160 participants of the ongoing ImmuneRACE study, and over 1,000 subjects contributed by 6 global collaborators. A de-identified subject ID, COVID-19 status, age in years and sex were almost always included in the sample metadata. Broad study findings and their caveats: Clinical and demographic metadata were provided uncurated, with the amount varying by source and participant.

The germline V gene specifies LGHNT as CDR1 and FRNRAP as CDR2. Including the terminal cysteine and phenylalanine, the CDR3 comprises 15 residues. The entry retains the CDR3 DNA only, 45 bases that are in frame from base 1. Trimming removed 0 bases from V and 4 bases from J; the gene matches leave 6 bases unexplained. The immunoSEQ Assay, a bias-controlled multiplex PCR, was used to amplify TCRbeta CDR3 regions from genomic DNA. Turning to the authors' computational methods: Within the assay, amplification of reference gene primers was used to estimate how many nucleated cells each sample contained. To quantify the absolute abundance of each unique TCRbeta CDR3 rearrangement, sequence reads were collapsed and filtered. For each sample, productive Simpson clonality was calculated as the square root of Simpson's diversity index across productive rearrangements. TCRdb mirrors the immuneACCESS table, restricted to in-frame sequences. Some clones are absent from its copies; in checked studies, under half trace to an unresolved V gene, and the reason for the others is unknown. Clone size and the V and J calls come from that table; the DNA yielded D and trimming. Recorded for this sample are about 420,000 clones; roughly 90% of them occurred a single time. The top ten clones comprise about 0.91% of the sample.

The specimen sequenced was peripheral blood. The rearrangement joined TRBV12-5 to TRBJ2-7; 7 middle bases align to TRBD1. The receptor comes from a man aged 18 to 30 with COVID-19, enrolled during active disease. The nucleotides read TGTGCTAGTGGTTTGGTAGTCAGGGGGAGATACGAGCAGTACTTC. This codes for CASGLVVRGRYEQYF.